The 8 T cell receptor beta chains presented below share a single source sample, sequenced in a study of T cell repertoires in aging, cancer and after chemotherapy. Amplification of TCR beta used genomic DNA extracted from peripheral blood. Multiplex touch-down PCR with TRB-A/B primers amplified rearranged V-D-J TRB sequences. Each CDR3 protein gets one entry after TCRdb re-called the multiplex PCR reads with MiXCR. The profile covers about 6,700 distinct CDR3 sequences, with approximately 24% appearing a single time and around 8.5% taken by the ten largest. The sequencing input was blood. Receptors originate from a human donor with a blood cancer.

This clonotype is labeled as medium-sized (0.01 to 0.1%). This chain connects TRBV19 to TRBJ2-1; perhaps TRBD1 as D (5 bases). Germline CDR1 is LNHDA and CDR2 is SQIVND (reference sequence). The CDR3 contains 17 residues. V was trimmed by 4 bases and J by 0 bases, leaving 16 bases between them. The CDR3 coding sequence is TGTGCCAGTAGTAATTTGGGGCGACCGAGCTCCTACAATGAGCAGTTCTTC. Translating gives CASSNLGRPSSYNEQFF.

The rearrangement uses TRBV12-3 or TRBV12-4 and TRBJ1-2; D is perhaps TRBD1 (5 bases). Trimming took off 6 bases at V and 4 bases at J, with 21 bases between the two ends. CDR3 length: 16 residues. The CDR3 loop reads CASSRWGGTAVYGYTF. DNA for the CDR3: TGTGCCAGCAGCCGTTGGGGGGGTACCGCGGTCTATGGCTACACCTTC.

This sequence joins TRBV29-1 and TRBJ2-5, with TRBD2 identical over 11 bases. Germline V gives CDR1 SQVTM, CDR2 ANQGSEA. V dropped 4 bases and J dropped 4; count of bases not matched to a gene: 5. The CDR3 loop spans 14 amino acids. CDR3 protein: CSVGATSGRETQYF. CDR3 coding DNA: TGCAGCGTTGGGGCTACTAGCGGGAGAGAGACCCAGTACTTC.

By sample share, this clonotype is medium-sized. The chain employs TRBV6-4 and TRBJ1-2; 7 bases are a match to TRBD1. Unmatched junction bases numbered 1, after V lost 4 bases and J lost 2 bases. Germline V CDR1 and CDR2: MRHNA, SNTAGT. This CDR3 is 13 amino acids long. CDR3 loop: CASSAGQNYGYTF. CDR3 DNA sequence: TGTGCCAGCAGTGCGGGACAGAACTATGGCTACACCTTC.

This clonotype counts as medium-sized (0.01 to 0.1%). The CDR3 DNA reads TGTGCCAGCAGTTTAGGACAACCGATTAATTCACCCCTCCACTTT. Encoded protein: CASSLGQPINSPLHF. The rearrangement joins TRBV27 to TRBJ1-6; possibly TRBD1 for D (5 bases). Germline V gene data show CDR1 as MNHEY and CDR2 as SMNVEV (reference sequence). The CDR3 is 15 amino acids. V lost 2 bases and J lost 6, with 11 bases in between.

This chain connects TRBV20-1 to TRBJ2-7, with 9 bases aligning to TRBD1. J gave up 2 bases and V 5 bases, and 7 bases lay outside the gene matches. Per germline, CDR1 DFQATT and CDR2 SNEGSKA (reference sequence). CDR3 length: 14 residues. The CDR3 region has the DNA TGCAGTGCTCCGGGACAGGGTAACCCCTACGAGCAGTACTTC. Translated: CSAPGQGNPYEQYF.

Only a few counts were recorded for this clonotype. The rearrangement uses TRBV4-3 and TRBJ2-7; D gene ambiguous. CDR3 length equals 14 residues. Germline CDR1 LGHNA, CDR2 YSLEER. With 5 bases removed from V and 0 bases from J, the gap between germline ends came to 11 bases. This chain's CDR3 is CASSRDTGSYEQYF. The CDR3 DNA reads TGCGCCAGCAGCAGAGACACGGGCTCCTACGAGCAGTACTTC.

The CDR3 DNA follows: TGCGCCAGCAGCGGCACTAGCGGGGCTTACAATGAGCAGTTCTTC. Translated, it gives CASSGTSGAYNEQFF. The chain has TRBV5-1 and TRBJ2-1; the match to TRBD2 covers 10 bases. V shed 4 bases, J shed 4 bases, and the junction held 5 bases outside the gene matches. This CDR3 is 15 amino acids long. Germline CDR1 is SGHRS and CDR2 is YFSETQ.